The next 29 T cell receptor beta chains were all read from a single sample in a study of PD-L1 blockade in urothelial cancer. The sample's time point: pretreatment peripheral blood. Profiled with immunoSEQ multiplex PCR; TCRdb holds only in-frame clones, not every one. This table has roughly 38,000 clones, roughly four fifths appearing once. Sequencing was performed on PBMCs, taken around atezolizumab (anti-PD-L1) treatment. The source of these receptors is a man aged 55 to 70 with urothelial cancer.

The chain employs TRBV5-4 and TRBJ1-2; 7 nucleotides agree with TRBD1. The CDR3 has 12 amino acids. The germline CDR1 and CDR2 sequences are SGHNT and YYREEE (reference sequence). V shed 4 bases and J 6 bases; nucleotides not matched to a gene: 3. The CDR3 coding sequence is TGTGCCAGCAGCAGGGACAGAGATGGCTACACCTTC. Encoded protein: CASSRDRDGYTF.

This clone has only one observation. The chain recombines TRBV7-9 with TRBJ1-2; perhaps TRBD1 as D (6 bases). The CDR3 runs to 14 residues. V lost 1 base, J lost 5 bases, and 11 bases lay in between. Per the germline V gene, CDR1 is SEHNR and CDR2 is FQNEAQ (reference sequence). CDR3 DNA sequence: TGTGCCAGCAGCTTAGATCAGGGGAGTTATGGCTACACCTTC. Translating gives CASSLDQGSYGYTF.

CDR3 DNA sequence: TGTGCCAGCAGCGCCGACAGTGGGCATACTGAAGCTTTCTTT. This sequence encodes CASSADSGHTEAFF. The rearrangement links TRBV6-1 to TRBJ1-1, with D possibly being TRBD1 (5 bases). CDR3 length: 14 residues. Germline assignment: CDR1 MNHNS and CDR2 SASEGT. Trimming left V 6 bases short and J 5 bases short, with 16 bases between.

This clone was seen a handful of times. This chain connects TRBV30 to TRBJ2-2; the D gene is possibly TRBD1 (5 bases). Trimming took off 0 bases at V and 4 bases at J, with 12 bases between the two ends. In germline, CDR1 is GTSNPN, CDR2 SVGIG (reference sequence). The CDR3 spans 15 residues. CDR3 sequence (DNA): TGTGCCTGGAGTGTACTTGGGGCGGCCACCGGGGAGCTGTTTTTT. Amino acids: CAWSVLGAATGELFF.

The rearrangement joins TRBV30 to TRBJ1-5; D is uncertain. CDR1 and CDR2 from the germline V gene are GTSNPN and SVGIG (reference sequence). V was trimmed by 1 base and J by 6 bases, leaving 10 bases between them. The CDR3 is 13 residues long. This chain's CDR3 is CAWSAREGQPQHF. As DNA, the CDR3 is TGTGCCTGGAGTGCTAGGGAGGGTCAGCCCCAGCATTTT. The variable domain in full, with the rest retrieved from reference TRBV30 and TRBJ1-5, is SQTIHQWPATLVQPVGSPLSLECTVEGTSNPNLYWYRQAAGRGLQLLFYSVGIGQISSEVPQNLSASRPQDRQFILSSKKLLLSDSGFYLCAWSAREGQPQHFGDGTRLSIL.

This clone appeared once. The chain links TRBV30 to TRBJ2-7; 8 bases line up with TRBD1. Germline CDR1 and CDR2: GTSNPN and SVGIG (reference sequence). This CDR3 comprises 14 residues. The V gene end was trimmed by 1 base and the J gene end by 4 bases; junction bases not matched to a gene: 6. The CDR3 DNA reads as TGTGCCTGGAGTGCTTGGACAGGGACTTACGAGCAGTACTTC. Its translation is CAWSAWTGTYEQYF.

The chain uses TRBV2 and TRBJ2-2; TRBD1 aligns across 9 bases. The CDR3 consists of 15 residues. The V segment lost 4 bases and the J segment 1 base; nucleotides outside the gene matches: 1. From germline, CDR1 is SNHLY and CDR2 FYNNEI. The CDR3 DNA follows: TGTGCCAGCAGTGGGGGACAGGGGAACACCGGGGAGCTGTTTTTT. Protein sequence: CASSGGQGNTGELFF.

V and J are TRBV5-1 and TRBJ1-4; 7 bases map to TRBD1. The CDR3 spans 15 residues. Germline CDR1 is SGHRS and CDR2 is YFSETQ. V was pared by 3 bases and J by 8 bases, with 10 bases of the junction left unmatched. The CDR3 reads CASSWGTAQREKLFF. In DNA form, the CDR3 reads TGCGCCAGCAGCTGGGGGACAGCCCAAAGGGAAAAACTGTTTTTT.

J is TRBJ1-1 and V is TRBV2; D not resolved. V was clipped by 4 bases and J by 8 bases, with 11 bases between them. The CDR3 contains 12 residues. Germline CDR1 reads SNHLY; CDR2 reads FYNNEI. In DNA, the CDR3 is TGTGCCAGCAGTGTTCAGAGAGCGGAAGCTTTCTTT. As protein: CASSVQRAEAFF.

The rearrangement uses TRBV7-3 and TRBJ2-1; maybe TRBD1 (5 bases). V was shortened by 1 base and J by 8 bases, with 9 bases between the two germline ends. Germline CDR1 SGHTA, CDR2 FQGTGA. The CDR3 contains 13 residues. In DNA form, the CDR3 reads TGTGCCAGCAGCTTAAGACAGACGGATGAGCAGTTCTTC. It yields the protein CASSLRQTDEQFF.

This clone turned up a few times. The chain links TRBV19 to TRBJ1-2; 8 bases map to TRBD1. The germline V gene encodes CDR1 LNHDA and CDR2 SQIVND (reference sequence). The CDR3 is 14 residues long. V lost 5 bases, J lost 4 bases, and 6 bases stayed unmatched. The CDR3, as DNA: TGTGCCAGTAGTCCGAGGACAGGGACCTATGGCTACACCTTC. Amino acids: CASSPRTGTYGYTF.

This clone was seen just once. This rearrangement joins TRBV15 to TRBJ1-1; possibly TRBD1 for D (6 bases). The germline V gene has CDR1 LNHNV and CDR2 YYDKDF (reference sequence). The length of the CDR3 is 15 residues. The V end lost 4 bases, the J end lost 0 bases, and 12 bases lay between the germline ends. The CDR3, as DNA: TGTGCCACCAGCACTGGGACACGGATGAACACTGAAGCTTTCTTT. This gives the protein CATSTGTRMNTEAFF.

The V gene is TRBV5-1, the J gene TRBJ2-7; possibly TRBD1 for D (5 bases). The CDR3 is made up of 14 amino acids. CDR1 and CDR2 (germline): SGHRS, YFSETQ. With 4 bases removed from V and 8 bases from J, the gap between germline ends came to 19 bases. CDR3 amino acids: CASSVKDTSGKQYF. The CDR3 DNA reads TGCGCCAGCAGCGTCAAGGACACCTCTGGGAAGCAGTACTTC.

This chain uses TRBV5-1 with TRBJ1-3, with a weak D call TRBD1 (6 bases). This CDR3 is 15 amino acids long. Germline V gene sequence: CDR1 SGHRS, CDR2 YFSETQ. The germline V and J ends were trimmed by 5 bases and 1 base, with 13 bases remaining between them. CDR3 in DNA: TGCGCCAGCAGGCCTGCCGGACAGTCTGGAAACACCATATATTTT. As protein: CASRPAGQSGNTIYF.

The genes are TRBV7-3 and TRBJ2-5, with 8 bases aligning to TRBD2. Germline V gene data show CDR1 as SGHTA and CDR2 as FQGTGA. This CDR3 has 15 residues. The V gene end was trimmed by 5 bases and the J gene end by 5 bases; junction bases not matched to a gene: 10. CDR3 nucleotide sequence: TGTGCCAGCAGCCCAATCGGGGGGGCGGGGGAGACCCAGTACTTC. It translates to CASSPIGGAGETQYF.

The chain recombines TRBV2 with TRBJ1-6; no clear D. CDR1 SNHLY and CDR2 FYNNEI come from the germline V gene. CDR3 length: 13 amino acids. The germline V and J ends were trimmed by 4 bases and 5 bases, with 6 bases remaining between them. CDR3 residues: CASSAPDNSPLHF. The CDR3, as DNA: TGTGCCAGCAGTGCGCCAGATAATTCACCCCTCCACTTT.

The rearrangement links TRBV7-2 to TRBJ2-3; possible D gene TRBD2, 6 bases. CDR1 is SGHTA, CDR2 FQGNSA, per germline. The ends were cut back, 5 bases at V and 2 bases at J, with 14 bases in the middle. This CDR3 has 15 amino acids. Written as DNA, the CDR3 is TGTGCCAGCAGCGTTAGGGGACTCCTCACAGATACGCAGTATTTT. Protein: CASSVRGLLTDTQYF.

The V call is TRBV5-1, the J call TRBJ2-2; 8 bases map to TRBD1. This CDR3 is built from 18 residues. Germline loops: CDR1 SGHRS, CDR2 YFSETQ. The ends lost 4 bases at V and 4 bases at J; junction bases unmatched: 15. This chain's CDR3 is CASSLGQDNVLGTGELFF. Here the CDR3 DNA reads TGCGCCAGCAGCCTGGGACAGGATAACGTTCTTGGCACCGGGGAGCTGTTTTTT.

The chain joins TRBV5-4 to TRBJ2-5; 14 nucleotides align to TRBD2. The ends lost 7 bases at V and 2 bases at J; junction bases unmatched: 4. CDR1 and CDR2 from the germline V gene are SGHNT and YYREEE (reference sequence). The CDR3 loop spans 15 amino acids. The DNA for the CDR3 is TGTGCCAGCCAGAGACTAGCGGGGGGGCAAGAGACCCAGTACTTC. This sequence encodes CASQRLAGGQETQYF.

This chain links TRBV20-1 with TRBJ2-7; no firm D call. CDR3 length: 11 amino acids. Deletions cut 6 bases from V and 1 base from J, with 7 bases between. CDR1 and CDR2 from the germline V gene are DFQATT and SNEGSKA (reference sequence). The CDR3 here is CSATRSYEQYF. The CDR3 DNA follows: TGCAGTGCCACCCGGTCCTACGAGCAGTACTTC.

The chain recombines TRBV5-4 with TRBJ2-3; 10 nucleotides match TRBD2. Losses at the gene ends were 4 bases for V and 5 bases for J; bases not matched to a gene: 4. This CDR3 has 14 residues. The V gene's germline CDR1 is SGHNT and CDR2 YYREEE (reference sequence). The CDR3: CASSLGTSEDTQYF. CDR3 bases: TGTGCCAGCAGCCTCGGGACTAGCGAAGATACGCAGTATTTT.

The chain recombines TRBV30 with TRBJ2-7, with TRBD2 matching over 8 bases. The CDR3 sequence is 15 residues long. The J segment lost 0 bases and the V segment lost 3 bases, leaving 7 bases of the junction unmatched. Germline CDR1 is GTSNPN and CDR2 is SVGIG (reference sequence). The CDR3, as DNA: TGTGCCTGGAGCGTCGCGCGGGGGGCCTCCTACGAGCAGTACTTC. It specifies CAWSVARGASYEQYF.

The J gene is TRBJ1-2, the V gene TRBV5-1; D perhaps matches TRBD1 (5 bases). The germline V gene has CDR1 SGHRS and CDR2 YFSETQ. The germline V and J ends were trimmed by 0 bases and 0 bases, with 12 bases remaining between them. The CDR3 runs 16 residues. The CDR3 reads CASSLVPGNSNYGYTF. Here the CDR3 DNA reads TGCGCCAGCAGCTTGGTTCCAGGGAACTCTAACTATGGCTACACCTTC.

This rearrangement joins TRBV18 to TRBJ1-5; TRBD1 is a possible D gene (6 bases). The CDR3 runs 16 residues. Trimming shortened V by 3 bases and J by 2 bases, and 14 bases separated the two germline ends. Germline V gives CDR1 KGHSH, CDR2 LQKENI. The CDR3 DNA is TGTGCCAGCTCACCGGGGGGGGGCAGGCGCAATCAGCCCCAGCATTTT. Amino acid sequence: CASSPGGGRRNQPQHF.

J is TRBJ1-1 and V is TRBV7-9; D unclear. In germline, CDR1 is SEHNR, CDR2 FQNEAQ (reference sequence). The CDR3 totals 16 residues. V shed 5 bases and J shed 3 bases, with 19 bases lying between them. The chain's CDR3 is CASSLLSLSSDTEAFF. The CDR3 coding sequence is TGTGCCAGCAGCCTTCTTAGTTTGAGTTCGGACACTGAAGCTTTCTTT.

The chain couples TRBV4-1 to TRBJ2-7; D is perhaps TRBD2 (6 bases). Trimming cost V 0 bases and J 3 bases, with 21 bases left between them. The CDR3 covers 18 residues. From germline, CDR1 is MGHRA and CDR2 YSYEKL. This chain's CDR3 is CASSQDIAERVVGYEQYF. CDR3 sequence (DNA): TGCGCCAGCAGCCAAGATATAGCGGAGCGGGTTGTCGGCTACGAGCAGTACTTC.

This chain connects TRBV6-1 to TRBJ2-7, with D possibly matching TRBD2 (5 bases). This CDR3 has 15 residues. CDR1 and CDR2 from the germline V gene are MNHNS and SASEGT. V was trimmed by 0 bases and J by 1 base, leaving 10 bases between them. For the CDR3, the DNA is TGTGCCAGCAGTGAAGCGGAGGCAGGATCCTACGAGCAGTACTTC. This sequence encodes CASSEAEAGSYEQYF.

The genes are TRBV7-2 and TRBJ1-5; 8 nucleotides line up with TRBD1. The germline V gene encodes CDR1 SGHTA and CDR2 FQGNSA. Germline trimming cut 3 bases from V and 7 bases from J; bases unmatched to any gene: 5. This CDR3 region has 14 residues. The CDR3 spells CASSFDRGGQPQHF. The CDR3 DNA follows: TGTGCCAGCAGCTTCGACAGGGGTGGACAGCCCCAGCATTTT.

In this sample, this clone turned up a few times. The rearrangement uses TRBV5-6 and TRBJ1-1, with D possibly TRBD1 on 5 matching bases. Trimming removed 4 bases from V and 1 base from J, with 11 bases in between. CDR3 length equals 14 residues. Germline CDR1 reads SGHDT; CDR2 reads YYEEEE. CDR3 protein: CASSGGRGNTEAFF. CDR3 sequence (DNA): TGTGCCAGCAGCGGAGGGAGGGGGAACACTGAAGCTTTCTTT.